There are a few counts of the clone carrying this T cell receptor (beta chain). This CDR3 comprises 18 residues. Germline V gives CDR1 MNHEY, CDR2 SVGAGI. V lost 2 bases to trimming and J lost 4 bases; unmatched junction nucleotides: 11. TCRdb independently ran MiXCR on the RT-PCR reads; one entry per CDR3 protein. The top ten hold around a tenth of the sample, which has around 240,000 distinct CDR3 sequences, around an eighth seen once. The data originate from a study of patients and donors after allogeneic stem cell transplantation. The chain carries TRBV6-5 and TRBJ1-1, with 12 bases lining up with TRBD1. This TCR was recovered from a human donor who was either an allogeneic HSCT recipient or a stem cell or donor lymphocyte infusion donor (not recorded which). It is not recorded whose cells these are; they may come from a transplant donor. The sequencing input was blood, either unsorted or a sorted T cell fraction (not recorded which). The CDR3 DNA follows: TGTGCCAGCAGTTACACCTGGGACAGGGGGCATTATGGCACTGAAGCTTTCTTT. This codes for CASSYTWDRGHYGTEAFF.